The 31 T cell receptor beta chains below all came from one sample that was sequenced in a study of blood T cell repertoires in COVID-19. TCRdb keeps only in-frame clones here, not all; method: immunoSEQ multiplex PCR. The sample holds 150,000 to 200,000 clones, under 90% seen once. Sequenced input: peripheral blood. Source of these receptors: a woman of 80 years or more with acute or convalescent COVID-19.

This chain links TRBV7-2 with TRBJ2-1; D is perhaps TRBD2 (7 bases). Trimming removed 3 bases from V and 4 bases from J, with 16 bases in between. The CDR3 has 16 amino acids. Per germline, CDR1 SGHTA and CDR2 FQGNSA. This chain's CDR3 is CASSLVAGAMYNEQFF. In nucleotides, the CDR3 is TGTGCCAGCAGCTTGGTCGCGGGGGCCATGTACAATGAGCAGTTCTTC.

This clone was recorded only once. V and J are TRBV9 and TRBJ2-5; the match to TRBD1 covers 9 bases. Germline lookup yields CDR1 SGDLS and CDR2 YYNGEE. The junction had 10 bases not matched to a gene; V was cut back by 0 bases and J by 7 bases. The CDR3 contains 16 residues. The CDR3 DNA follows: TGTGCCAGCAGCGTAGTTACAGGGGGCTCCCATGGGACCCAGTACTTC. It yields the protein CASSVVTGGSHGTQYF.

This clone has a handful of counts. This CDR3 reads CASSEPGTGAGEQYF. CDR3 coding DNA: TGTGCCAGCAGTGAACCAGGGACAGGGGCCGGCGAGCAGTACTTC. V usage is TRBV6-1 and J usage is TRBJ2-7, with TRBD1 identical over 10 bases. Trimming cost V 2 bases and J 6 bases; bases outside gene matches: 7. The germline V gene encodes CDR1 MNHNS and CDR2 SASEGT. The length of the CDR3 is 15 residues.

V usage is TRBV4-1 and J usage is TRBJ2-1, with D perhaps matching TRBD2 (6 bases). There are 15 residues in the CDR3. The ends were cut back, 2 bases at V and 5 bases at J, with 13 bases in the middle. In germline, CDR1 is MGHRA, CDR2 YSYEKL. The CDR3, as DNA: TGCGCCAGCAGCCAAACTAGCTTTACGGACAATGAGCAGTTCTTC. Protein: CASSQTSFTDNEQFF.

This clone has a count of ten or more. The genes are TRBV2 and TRBJ2-7, with 7 bases lining up with TRBD1. The V gene end was trimmed by 6 bases and the J gene end by 2 bases; junction bases not matched to a gene: 7. The CDR3 totals 14 residues. Germline CDR1 SNHLY, CDR2 FYNNEI. CDR3 sequence reads: CASSVDRVTYEQYF. CDR3 nucleotide sequence: TGTGCCAGCAGCGTCGACAGGGTTACCTACGAGCAGTACTTC.

This clone came up once. The chain employs TRBV6-5 and TRBJ2-5, with a weak D call TRBD1 (5 bases). Trimming pared 2 bases from V and 2 bases from J, leaving 9 bases between. The CDR3 spans 14 residues. Looked up from germline, CDR1 is MNHEY and CDR2 is SVGAGI. For the CDR3, the DNA is TGTGCCAGCAGTTACCAGGCAGGGCAAGAGACCCAGTACTTC. Its translation is CASSYQAGQETQYF.

The V gene is TRBV19, the J gene TRBJ1-5; 7 positions match TRBD1. The V and J ends lost 10 bases and 3 bases, in that order; junction bases with no gene match: 12. This CDR3 has 15 amino acids. Germline CDR1 and CDR2: LNHDA and SQIVND (reference sequence). This chain's CDR3 is CATTTEGAHNQPQHF. The CDR3 DNA reads TGTGCCACCACAACTGAGGGGGCACACAATCAGCCCCAGCATTTT.

The chain carries TRBV3-1 (or the pseudogene TRBV3-2) and TRBJ2-5; tentative D call: TRBD2 (7 bases). Germline CDR1 reads LGHDT; CDR2 reads YNNKEL (reference sequence). Trimming took 1 base from V and 5 from J, leaving 14 bases between them. The CDR3 sequence is 15 residues long. The CDR3 DNA reads as TGTGCCAGCAGCCAAGGGTGGGGGGGCCTCGAGACCCAGTACTTC. Encoded protein: CASSQGWGGLETQYF.

This chain joins TRBV24-1 and TRBJ2-3; D perhaps matches TRBD2 (7 bases). Trimming removed 9 bases from V and 5 bases from J, with 20 bases in between. The CDR3 runs to 15 residues. Per the germline V gene, CDR1 is KGHDR and CDR2 is SFDVKD. The CDR3 reads CATAVGGATGDTQYF. CDR3 sequence (DNA): TGTGCCACCGCCGTAGGGGGGGCCACCGGAGATACGCAGTATTTT.

The V call is TRBV6-5, the J call TRBJ2-2; 7 bases match TRBD2. Per germline, CDR1 MNHEY and CDR2 SVGAGI. This CDR3 has 15 residues. The junction had 5 bases not matched to a gene; V was cut back by 7 bases and J by 0 bases. The CDR3 DNA sequence: TGTGCCAGCAACGTACTAGCGACGAACACCGGGGAGCTGTTTTTT. This gives the protein CASNVLATNTGELFF.

V is TRBV7-2 and J is TRBJ1-4; maybe TRBD1 (5 bases). Germline CDR1 reads SGHTA; CDR2 reads FQGNSA. The V and J ends lost 4 bases and 7 bases respectively, with 16 bases between them. This CDR3 is built from 15 residues. The CDR3 region is CASSSTGVGSEKLFF. The DNA for the CDR3 is TGTGCCAGCAGCTCAACGGGGGTTGGGAGTGAAAAACTGTTTTTT.

The chain couples TRBV4-2 to TRBJ2-1, with 9 positions matching TRBD1. Germline CDR1 reads LGHNA; CDR2 reads YNFKEQ. This CDR3 is 16 amino acids long. V shed 4 bases, J shed 1 base, and the junction held 5 bases outside the gene matches. CDR3 DNA sequence: TGTGCCAGCAGCCCTGAGGACAGGGGTTCCTACAATGAGCAGTTCTTC. It is translated as CASSPEDRGSYNEQFF.

The chain uses TRBV4-2 and TRBJ1-1; 7 bases map to TRBD1. CDR3 length: 15 residues. J gave up 7 bases and V 2 bases, and 10 bases lay outside the gene matches. Germline assignment: CDR1 LGHNA and CDR2 YNFKEQ. The CDR3 nucleotides read TGTGCCAGCAGCCAAAAGGACAGGTCGACCATTGAAGCTTTCTTT. It encodes CASSQKDRSTIEAFF.

V and J are TRBV11-2 and TRBJ1-6; 7 nucleotides line up with TRBD1. J was trimmed by 7 bases and V by 1 base; bases with no gene match: 7. Germline CDR1 is SGHAT and CDR2 is FQNNGV. The CDR3 loop spans 16 amino acids. In DNA, the CDR3 is TGTGCCAGCAGCTTAGGGACAGGCGGGGCCAATTCACCCCTCCACTTT. It specifies CASSLGTGGANSPLHF.

The sample holds many counts of this clone. The V call is TRBV5-6, the J call TRBJ1-2; the D is unclear. This CDR3 comprises 15 residues. Germline V gives CDR1 SGHDT, CDR2 YYEEEE. V lost 0 bases, J lost 4 bases, and 13 bases lay in between. The CDR3 loop reads CASSLGGGIAYGYTF. The DNA for the CDR3 is TGTGCCAGCAGCTTGGGAGGAGGGATTGCCTATGGCTACACCTTC.

The rearrangement joins TRBV7-2 to TRBJ2-1, with 8 bases that match TRBD2. Germline values: CDR1 SGHTA, CDR2 FQGNSA. The trim removed 2 bases at V and 7 bases at J, leaving 4 bases unmatched. The CDR3 runs 14 residues. The CDR3 region is CASSLLLAVNEQFF. The CDR3 coding sequence is TGTGCCAGCAGCTTACTACTAGCGGTAAATGAGCAGTTCTTC.

This chain connects TRBV7-2 to TRBJ2-1; D not certain. With 1 base removed from V and 5 bases from J, the gap between germline ends came to 12 bases. The germline V gene has CDR1 SGHTA and CDR2 FQGNSA. The CDR3 is 15 residues long. CDR3 loop: CASSLVSSANNEQFF. The CDR3, as DNA: TGTGCCAGCAGCTTAGTATCCTCCGCGAACAATGAGCAGTTCTTC.

The chain couples TRBV30 to TRBJ1-6, with D unresolved. Germline loops: CDR1 GTSNPN, CDR2 SVGIG (reference sequence). V was trimmed by 4 bases and J by 9 bases, leaving 22 bases between them. The CDR3 spans 16 residues. The CDR3 coding sequence is TGTGCCTGGACGTCGAGGTTGGTATACCCAACTTCACCCCTCCACTTT. It codes for CAWTSRLVYPTSPLHF.

V gene TRBV6-2 or TRBV6-3 combines with J gene TRBJ1-1; 9 bases agree with TRBD1. The ends lost 2 bases at V and 0 bases at J; junction bases unmatched: 10. The CDR3 contains 18 residues. The germline gives CDR1 MNHEY, CDR2 SVGEGT. The CDR3 loop reads CASSYQRWTGVLNTEAFF. Here the CDR3 DNA reads TGTGCCAGCAGTTACCAACGCTGGACAGGGGTCTTGAACACTGAAGCTTTCTTT.

The chain links TRBV11-2 to TRBJ2-2, with D hard to call. Trimming removed 5 bases from V and 4 bases from J, with 11 bases in between. The CDR3 length is 14 residues. Germline CDR1 SGHAT, CDR2 FQNNGV. CDR3 residues: CASSPGTRTGELFF. Written as DNA, the CDR3 is TGTGCCAGCAGCCCAGGAACACGCACCGGGGAGCTGTTTTTT.

This chain joins TRBV18 and TRBJ2-3; 8 positions agree with TRBD2. Germline CDR1 KGHSH, CDR2 LQKENI. The CDR3 has 16 residues. V gave up 0 bases and J gave up 4 bases; unmatched junction bases: 6. The CDR3 spells CASSPPYGGAPDTQYF. In DNA form, the CDR3 reads TGTGCCAGCTCACCACCGTACGGGGGGGCCCCAGATACGCAGTATTTT.

This chain connects TRBV23-1 to TRBJ2-7, with 9 positions matching TRBD1. TRBV23-1 is sorted into the ORF group, with uncertain function. The CDR3 covers 13 residues. V lost 7 bases, J lost 4 bases, and 5 bases stayed unmatched. The CDR3 DNA sequence: TGCGCCAGCAACGGGACAGGGCGATACGAGCAGTACTTC. It is translated as CASNGTGRYEQYF.

This chain connects TRBV6-6 to TRBJ2-1; TRBD2 agrees at 14 bases. The V and J ends lost 7 bases and 9 bases, in that order; junction bases with no gene match: 8. CDR1 is MNHNY, CDR2 SVGAGI, per germline (reference sequence). This CDR3 region has 15 residues. CDR3 DNA: TGTGCCAGCACCAGACTAGCGGGGGGGCCTATTGAGCAGTTCTTC. Protein product: CASTRLAGGPIEQFF.

This chain links TRBV27 with TRBJ2-1; the match to TRBD1 covers 9 bases. Germline V gene sequence: CDR1 MNHEY, CDR2 SMNVEV (reference sequence). The V gene end was trimmed by 9 bases and the J gene end by 9 bases; junction bases not matched to a gene: 6. This CDR3 is built from 12 residues. The CDR3 region is CASGTGPVEQFF. CDR3 bases: TGTGCCAGTGGGACAGGGCCGGTTGAGCAGTTCTTC.

The CDR3 DNA is TGTGCCAGCAGCTTCCCCGGACTAGCGGGAGCGTCAGATACGCAGTATTTT. As protein: CASSFPGLAGASDTQYF. V usage is TRBV7-2 and J usage is TRBJ2-3; TRBD2 matches at 13 bases. The CDR3 runs 17 residues. The V segment lost 3 bases and the J segment 4 bases; nucleotides outside the gene matches: 7. Germline V gene data show CDR1 as SGHTA and CDR2 as FQGNSA.

The V gene is TRBV6-2 or TRBV6-3, the J gene TRBJ2-3; D may be TRBD2 (6 bases). In germline, CDR1 is MNHEY, CDR2 SVGEGT. Trimming left V 2 bases short and J 3 bases short, with 9 bases between. CDR3 length: 14 residues. This CDR3 is CASSYGGYTDTQYF. CDR3 coding DNA: TGTGCCAGCAGTTACGGGGGGTATACAGATACGCAGTATTTT.

The rearrangement joins TRBV21-1 to TRBJ2-1; the D call of TRBD2 is as the table states it, not checked on the DNA. TRBV21-1 represents a pseudogene. CDR3 length: 19 amino acids. CDR3 bases: TGTGCCAGCAGCAAAGGGGACTCTATAGCGGGACCAACCTACAATGAGCAGTTCTTC. Residues: CASSKGDSIAGPTYNEQFF.

The gene calls are TRBV3-1 (or the pseudogene TRBV3-2) and TRBJ1-2, with TRBD1 as a possible D gene (5 bases). CDR1 is LGHDT, CDR2 YNNKEL, per germline (reference sequence). The CDR3 loop spans 12 amino acids. V lost 3 bases and J lost 3, with 5 bases in between. The CDR3 loop is CASSHRDYGYTF. CDR3 bases: TGTGCCAGCAGCCACAGGGACTATGGCTACACCTTC.

The chain combines TRBV20-1 with TRBJ1-1; D not certain. The CDR3 covers 11 residues. Germline V lookup: CDR1 DFQATT, CDR2 SNEGSKA (reference sequence). The ends were cut back, 1 base at V and 6 bases at J, with 6 bases in the middle. Written as DNA, the CDR3 is TGCAGTGCTAGAGTGGCCTCTGAAGCTTTCTTT. This translates into CSARVASEAFF.

The V gene is TRBV2, the J gene TRBJ2-1; the match to TRBD2 covers 8 bases. From germline, CDR1 is SNHLY and CDR2 FYNNEI. This CDR3 is built from 14 residues. The ends lost 0 bases at V and 11 bases at J; junction bases unmatched: 6. DNA of the CDR3: TGTGCCAGCAGTGAAGCTGGACTAGCCGGGAAGCAGTTCTTC. Translated: CASSEAGLAGKQFF.

This clone was seen a single time. V usage is TRBV28 and J usage is TRBJ2-4; D possibly corresponds to TRBD1 (6 bases). V was trimmed by 7 bases and J by 4 bases, leaving 20 bases between them. The CDR3 length is 16 residues. The germline V gene encodes CDR1 MDHEN and CDR2 SYDVKM. CDR3 nucleotide sequence: TGTGCCAGCAAACCCGCCCTGGACAGTCTTAAAAACATTCAGTACTTC. It encodes CASKPALDSLKNIQYF.